A single sample gave rise to the 30 T cell receptor beta chains below, sequenced in a study of CD8+ T cells in alopecia areata. The treatment: oral pan-JAK inhibitor, 5-10 mg twice daily. Isolated RNA was reverse transcribed into cDNA used as the sequencing template. Some clones are missing from TCRdb's copy, which holds only in-frame ones; the method was immunoSEQ multiplex PCR. Seen here are 100,000 to 120,000 clones, 55% to 60% observed once, and the top ten hold roughly 3.5%. This material consisted of CD4+ T cells sorted from blood, taken at week 24, from a patient treated with tofacitinib. The source of these receptors is a human donor with alopecia areata.

In this sample, this clone turned up a few times. This chain uses TRBV30 with TRBJ1-1; D unresolved. The CDR3 runs 15 residues. V lost 4 bases and J lost 2, with 17 bases in between. The germline gives CDR1 GTSNPN, CDR2 SVGIG (reference sequence). CDR3 nucleotide sequence: TGTGCCTGGACCCCAATGGAGGGCTTCAACACTGAAGCTTTCTTT. This gives the protein CAWTPMEGFNTEAFF. The variable domain in full, with the rest retrieved from reference TRBV30 and TRBJ1-1, is SQTIHQWPATLVQPVGSPLSLECTVEGTSNPNLYWYRQAAGRGLQLLFYSVGIGQISSEVPQNLSASRPQDRQFILSSKKLLLSDSGFYLCAWTPMEGFNTEAFFGQGTRLTVV.

V and J are TRBV15 and TRBJ2-3; D uncertain. This CDR3 is 13 amino acids long. The germline V and J ends were trimmed by 3 bases and 4 bases, with 8 bases remaining between them. Per the germline V gene, CDR1 is LNHNV and CDR2 is YYDKDF (reference sequence). CDR3 region: CATSREGPDTQYF. CDR3 in DNA: TGTGCCACCAGCAGGGAAGGACCAGATACGCAGTATTTT.

The CDR3 reads CASSSPGQGFYEQYF. In DNA, the CDR3 is TGTGCCAGCAGTTCGCCGGGACAGGGATTTTACGAGCAGTACTTC. The chain has TRBV6-6 and TRBJ2-7; 9 positions agree with TRBD1. Germline CDR1 is MNHNY and CDR2 is SVGAGI (reference sequence). Germline trimming cut 4 bases from V and 4 bases from J; bases unmatched to any gene: 8. The CDR3 is 15 residues long.

The chain carries TRBV5-1 and TRBJ1-2; D remains unclear. The germline V gene encodes CDR1 SGHRS and CDR2 YFSETQ. The ends were cut back, 0 bases at V and 4 bases at J, with 7 bases in the middle. The CDR3 spans 13 residues. The chain's CDR3 is CASSLEGIYGYTF. CDR3 coding DNA: TGCGCCAGCAGCTTGGAGGGCATCTATGGCTACACCTTC.

This chain joins TRBV30 and TRBJ2-5, with 7 bases aligning to TRBD2. V gave up 4 bases and J gave up 5 bases; unmatched junction bases: 7. The CDR3 runs to 13 residues. CDR1 and CDR2 (germline): GTSNPN, SVGIG (reference sequence). The CDR3 protein is CAWTSGGGETQYF. The DNA for the CDR3 is TGTGCCTGGACCTCCGGCGGGGGTGAGACCCAGTACTTC.

The rearrangement joins TRBV7-8 to TRBJ2-5; possible D gene TRBD1, 5 bases. The CDR3 has 16 amino acids. Trimming stripped 2 bases from V and 5 bases from J, with 18 bases between. Germline values: CDR1 SGHVS, CDR2 FQNEAQ. DNA for the CDR3: TGTGCCAGCAGCTTACTCACCCTCCTGGGGCAGGAGACCCAGTACTTC. Translated, it gives CASSLLTLLGQETQYF. Combining the CDR3 with reference TRBV7-8 and TRBJ2-5 gives the whole variable domain GAGVSQSPRYKVAKRGQDVALRCDPISGHVSLFWYQQALGQGPEFLTYFQNEAQLDKSGLPSDRFFAERPEGSVSTLKIQRTQQEDSAVYLCASSLLTLLGQETQYFGPGTRLLVL.

Only a few counts were recorded for this clone. The chain recombines TRBV19 with TRBJ2-2, with 8 positions matching TRBD2. The junction had 9 bases not matched to a gene; V was cut back by 6 bases and J by 6 bases. The germline gives CDR1 LNHDA, CDR2 SQIVND (reference sequence). There are 15 residues in the CDR3. CDR3 nucleotide sequence: TGTGCCAGTAGGAAGCGGGGGAGCGGTCCCGGGGAGCTGTTTTTT. It is translated as CASRKRGSGPGELFF.

J is TRBJ1-1 and V is TRBV29-1, with D tentatively TRBD1 (6 bases). Germline CDR1 and CDR2: SQVTM and ANQGSEA. The ends were cut back, 7 bases at V and 1 base at J, with 13 bases in the middle. The CDR3 has 13 residues. CDR3 sequence (DNA): TGCAGCGCTGCGGACAGACAGAACACTGAAGCTTTCTTT. It encodes CSAADRQNTEAFF.

This clone was observed a few times. The rearrangement uses TRBV5-4 and TRBJ2-1; 8 bases match TRBD2. This CDR3 has 16 amino acids. Trimming cost V 2 bases and J 3 bases; bases outside gene matches: 7. CDR1 is SGHNT and CDR2 is YYREEE in the germline V gene (reference sequence). The CDR3 DNA is TGTGCCAGCAGCTTACGTTTCGGGGGGGTCTACAATGAGCAGTTCTTC. Protein: CASSLRFGGVYNEQFF.

V and J are TRBV18 and TRBJ2-5; TRBD1 matches 9 bases. In germline, CDR1 is KGHSH, CDR2 LQKENI. CDR3 size: 15 residues. V trimming: 3 bases; J trimming: 3 bases; junction bases outside the gene matches: 5. The DNA for the CDR3 is TGTGCCAGCTCACCGAACAGGGGGCGGGAAGAGACCCAGTACTTC. Protein: CASSPNRGREETQYF.

The chain employs TRBV6-5 and TRBJ1-2; D gene ambiguous. The V gene's germline CDR1 is MNHEY and CDR2 SVGAGI. V dropped 0 bases and J dropped 2 bases, with 1 base sitting between them. This CDR3 region has 12 residues. The CDR3 spells CASSYSNYGYTF. In nucleotides, the CDR3 is TGTGCCAGCAGTTACTCGAACTATGGCTACACCTTC.

This clone was seen a few times. The V gene is TRBV4-2, the J gene TRBJ2-5, with D possibly TRBD1 on 6 matching bases. The CDR3 spans 15 residues. The V and J ends lost 3 bases and 4 bases respectively, with 15 bases between them. Per the germline V gene, CDR1 is LGHNA and CDR2 is YNFKEQ. The CDR3 sequence: CASSQGTTAGETQYF. CDR3 DNA: TGTGCCAGCAGCCAGGGGACAACGGCAGGAGAGACCCAGTACTTC.

This clone was picked up one time. J is TRBJ2-5 and V is TRBV7-8; TRBD2 agrees at 7 bases. The V and J ends lost 3 bases and 1 base, in that order; junction bases with no gene match: 5. The CDR3 is made up of 15 amino acids. Germline V gene lookup returns CDR1 SGHVS and CDR2 FQNEAQ. The chain's CDR3 is CASSFHPSGQETQYF. For the CDR3, the DNA is TGTGCCAGCAGCTTCCACCCTAGCGGCCAAGAGACCCAGTACTTC. The full variable domain, with the rest looked up from reference TRBV7-8 and TRBJ2-5, is GAGVSQSPRYKVAKRGQDVALRCDPISGHVSLFWYQQALGQGPEFLTYFQNEAQLDKSGLPSDRFFAERPEGSVSTLKIQRTQQEDSAVYLCASSFHPSGQETQYFGPGTRLLVL.

The chain carries TRBV5-1 and TRBJ2-4; no clear D. The CDR3 runs 15 residues. Germline CDR1 is SGHRS and CDR2 is YFSETQ. Deletions cut 0 bases from V and 8 bases from J, with 15 bases between. CDR3 in DNA: TGCGCCAGCAGCTTGGAGCTGGGGAACTGGGACATTCAGTACTTC. It specifies CASSLELGNWDIQYF.

A single count supports this clone. V is TRBV2 and J is TRBJ1-1; maybe TRBD1 (5 bases). Per the germline V gene, CDR1 is SNHLY and CDR2 is FYNNEI. The CDR3 length is 13 residues. V lost 6 bases, J lost 2 bases, and 10 bases lay in between. DNA of the CDR3: TGTGCCAGCAGAAGGGGTTTTAACACTGAAGCTTTCTTT. Its translation is CASRRGFNTEAFF.

This rearrangement joins TRBV20-1 to TRBJ2-7, with D perhaps given as TRBD1 or TRBD2 (5 bases each). CDR3 length: 11 amino acids. The germline gives CDR1 DFQATT, CDR2 SNEGSKA (reference sequence). Trimming took off 3 bases at V and 5 bases at J, with 8 bases between the two ends. The CDR3 region has the DNA TGCAGTGCTAGCGGGGACCACGAGCAGTACTTC. It encodes CSASGDHEQYF.

The rearrangement uses TRBV7-3 and TRBJ2-2, with unresolved D. Germline CDR1 and CDR2: SGHTA and FQGTGA. This CDR3 is built from 14 residues. V dropped 2 bases and J dropped 4 bases, with 8 bases sitting between them. The CDR3 DNA follows: TGTGCCAGCAGCTTACCACAGCTCACCGGGGAGCTGTTTTTT. This encodes CASSLPQLTGELFF.

To note about this clone: The junction departs from germline at one end; a sequencing error may be responsible. The V and J genes are TRBV7-7 and TRBJ1-6; D unclear. This CDR3 spans 12 amino acids. Germline values: CDR1 SSHAT, CDR2 FNYEAQ (reference sequence). DNA of the CDR3: TGTGCTAGCAGCTTAGGAGCCTCACCCCTCCACTTT. This codes for CASSLGASPLHF. The full variable domain, rest sourced from reference TRBV7-7 and TRBJ1-6, is GAGVSQSPRYKVTKRGQDVTLRCDPISSHATLYWYQQALGQGPEFLTYFNYEAQPDKSGLPSDRFSAERPEGSISTLTIQRTEQRDSAMYRCASSLGASPLHFGNGTRLTVT.

This chain links TRBV9 with TRBJ1-5, with 7 bases that match TRBD1. V lost 4 bases, J lost 6 bases, and 7 bases stayed unmatched. In germline, CDR1 is SGDLS, CDR2 YYNGEE. This CDR3 is 14 amino acids long. Written as DNA, the CDR3 is TGTGCCAGCAGCCCGACAGGGTTCGGTCAGCCCCAGCATTTT. Translating gives CASSPTGFGQPQHF.

The gene calls are TRBV7-2 and TRBJ2-5, with TRBD1 identical over 7 bases. CDR1 is SGHTA and CDR2 is FQGNSA in the germline V gene. CDR3 length: 15 residues. V lost 5 bases, J lost 5 bases, and 11 bases stayed unmatched. The CDR3 protein is CASSIGTDGWETQYF. CDR3 nucleotides: TGTGCCAGCAGCATTGGGACAGATGGATGGGAGACCCAGTACTTC.

The genes are TRBV5-1 and TRBJ2-7, with a possible D match to TRBD1 (5 bases). The CDR3 consists of 12 residues. Germline V gene lookup returns CDR1 SGHRS and CDR2 YFSETQ. The V and J ends lost 5 bases and 6 bases respectively, with 12 bases between them. The CDR3 sequence is CASSPGSSEQYF. The CDR3 DNA follows: TGCGCCAGCAGTCCAGGGTCCAGCGAGCAGTACTTC.

This rearrangement joins TRBV7-2 to TRBJ1-5; no firm D call. Germline values: CDR1 SGHTA, CDR2 FQGNSA. There are 14 residues in the CDR3. Trimming removed 5 bases at V and 2 bases at J, with 10 bases between. The CDR3 spells CASSPHRGNQPQHF. CDR3 DNA: TGTGCCAGCAGCCCCCATCGGGGCAATCAGCCCCAGCATTTT.

The chain has TRBV19 and TRBJ1-4; D not resolved. CDR3 length equals 13 residues. Germline loops: CDR1 LNHDA, CDR2 SQIVND (reference sequence). V lost 6 bases and J lost 3, with 8 bases in between. CDR3: CASRKVANEKLFF. The CDR3 DNA reads as TGTGCCAGTAGAAAGGTGGCTAATGAAAAACTGTTTTTT.

The CDR3 loop reads CSAHGGGAGETQYF. Here the CDR3 DNA reads TGCAGCGCTCACGGCGGGGGGGCAGGAGAGACCCAGTACTTC. The V gene is TRBV29-1, the J gene TRBJ2-5; 9 bases line up with TRBD2. V lost 7 bases, J lost 4 bases, and 10 bases stayed unmatched. Per the germline V gene, CDR1 is SQVTM and CDR2 is ANQGSEA. The CDR3 contains 14 residues. Using reference TRBV29-1 and TRBJ2-5 for the parts outside the CDR3, the full variable domain is SAVISQKPSRDICQRGTSLTIQCQVDSQVTMMFWYRQQPGQSLTLIATANQGSEATYESGFVIDKFPISRPNLTFSTLTVSNMSPEDSSIYLCSAHGGGAGETQYFGPGTRLLVL.

This clone was found a few times. V usage is TRBV19 and J usage is TRBJ1-6; 7 bases match TRBD1. Germline V lookup: CDR1 LNHDA, CDR2 SQIVND (reference sequence). The CDR3 consists of 16 residues. After removal of 6 bases from V and 2 bases from J, the junction contained 7 bases not matched to a gene. As DNA, the CDR3 is TGTGCCAGTAGCCTGACAGGGATCACCTATAATTCACCCCTCCACTTT. Protein product: CASSLTGITYNSPLHF.

V usage is TRBV30 and J usage is TRBJ1-2; D not certain. V was clipped by 2 bases and J by 4 bases, with 5 bases between them. The CDR3 is made up of 11 amino acids. CDR1 GTSNPN and CDR2 SVGIG come from the germline V gene (reference sequence). The CDR3: CAWSLSYGYTF. In nucleotides, the CDR3 is TGTGCCTGGAGTCTCAGCTATGGCTACACCTTC.

The chain is built from TRBV30 and TRBJ2-2; TRBD2 is a possible D gene (6 bases). The germline V and J ends were trimmed by 8 bases and 7 bases, with 14 bases remaining between them. Germline CDR1 and CDR2: GTSNPN and SVGIG (reference sequence). CDR3 length: 12 residues. Here the CDR3 reads CARGKYGGELFF. CDR3 sequence (DNA): TGTGCCCGGGGGAAATATGGCGGGGAGCTGTTTTTT.

The gene calls are TRBV11-2 and TRBJ2-7, with D possibly matching TRBD2 (5 bases). V dropped 6 bases and J dropped 2 bases, with 23 bases sitting between them. In germline, CDR1 is SGHAT, CDR2 FQNNGV. CDR3 length: 17 residues. The CDR3 DNA reads as TGTGCCAGCAGTTTATTGAGTGGTAGCGTATCTACCTACGAGCAGTACTTC. Protein sequence: CASSLLSGSVSTYEQYF.

In this sample, this clone turned up a few times. The chain uses TRBV30 and TRBJ1-2; 10 nucleotides match TRBD1. The CDR3 is made up of 16 amino acids. With 1 base clipped from V and 2 bases from J, the junction kept 7 bases outside the gene matches. Per germline, CDR1 GTSNPN and CDR2 SVGIG (reference sequence). The CDR3 bases are TGTGCCTGGAGTGGCCCCTTGGGACAGGGGAACTATGGCTACACCTTC. Encoded protein: CAWSGPLGQGNYGYTF.

The chain couples TRBV11-3 to TRBJ2-3; D not certain. Trimming stripped 5 bases from V and 4 bases from J, with 13 bases between. The V gene's germline CDR1 is SGHNT and CDR2 YENEEA. This CDR3 contains 14 residues. The CDR3 bases are TGTGCCAGCAGCCCCCCAAATGGGCCAGATACGCAGTATTTT. This translates into CASSPPNGPDTQYF.